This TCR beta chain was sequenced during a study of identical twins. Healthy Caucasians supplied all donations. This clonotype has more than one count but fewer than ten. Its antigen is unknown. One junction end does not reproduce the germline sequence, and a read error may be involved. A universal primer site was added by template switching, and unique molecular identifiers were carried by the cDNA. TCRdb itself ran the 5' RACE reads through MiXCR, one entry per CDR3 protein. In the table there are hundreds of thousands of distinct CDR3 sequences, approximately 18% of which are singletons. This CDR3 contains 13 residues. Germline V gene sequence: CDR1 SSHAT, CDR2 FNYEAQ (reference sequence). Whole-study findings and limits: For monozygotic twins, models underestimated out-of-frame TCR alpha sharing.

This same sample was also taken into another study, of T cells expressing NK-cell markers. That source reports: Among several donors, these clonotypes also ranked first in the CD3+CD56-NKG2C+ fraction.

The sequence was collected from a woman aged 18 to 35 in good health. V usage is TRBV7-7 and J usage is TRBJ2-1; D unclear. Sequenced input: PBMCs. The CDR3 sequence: CASSRRGVDEQFF. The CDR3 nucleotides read TGTGCTAGCAGCCGGCGCGGCGTGGATGAGCAGTTCTTC.